The 9 T cell receptor beta chains below all came from one sample that was sequenced in a study of CDR3 diversity in severe acne. TCRdb processed the PCR reads anew with MiXCR; each CDR3 protein has one entry. Of about 86,000 distinct CDR3 sequences in the sample, under 60% are singletons; the top ten hold roughly an eighth. The sample was blood. Receptors were obtained from a male donor in good health, without acne.

In regard to this clonotype: This CDR3 is missing its conserved last phenylalanine or tryptophan, likely due to a read error. The chain carries TRBV10-1 and TRBJ2-2, with 8 bases that match TRBD1. The CDR3 consists of 16 residues. Germline loops: CDR1 WNHNN, CDR2 SYGVQD (reference sequence). CDR3 nucleotide sequence: TGCGCCAGCAGTGAGTCGTCAGGGGGCGGCACCGGGGGGCTGTTTCTT. Translating gives CASSESSGGGTGGLFL.

This chain links TRBV5-1 with TRBJ1-3; a weak D match, TRBD1 (5 bases). Trimming took off 2 bases at V and 3 bases at J, with 12 bases between the two ends. Germline V gene sequence: CDR1 SGHRS, CDR2 YFSETQ. This CDR3 region has 15 residues. CDR3 coding DNA: TGCGCCAGCAGCTTAGGGACGGCCTATGGAAACACCATATATTTT. It encodes CASSLGTAYGNTIYF.

The rearrangement uses TRBV7-3 and TRBJ2-3; 12 bases match TRBD2. The V gene's germline CDR1 is SGHTA and CDR2 FQGTGA. The CDR3 loop spans 15 amino acids. Trimming cost V 6 bases and J 8 bases; bases outside gene matches: 9. CDR3 sequence reads: CASSTGTSGSGTQYF. The CDR3 DNA reads TGTGCCAGCAGTACCGGGACTAGCGGGTCGGGTACGCAGTATTTT.

A remark on this clonotype: Because the CDR3 is missing its conserved closing phenylalanine or tryptophan, this is likely a read error. This sequence joins TRBV6-1 and TRBJ1-1, with D possibly matching TRBD1 (6 bases). This CDR3 is 16 amino acids long. Germline CDR1 MNHNS, CDR2 SASEGT. Trimming took off 2 bases at V and 5 bases at J, with 18 bases between the two ends. Here the CDR3 DNA reads TGTGCCAGCAGTGAAACCCTCCAGGGGAGGAGTACTGAAGCTTTCTCT. Its translation is CASSETLQGRSTEAFS.

In this sample, this clonotype turned up a few times. This chain uses TRBV24-1 with TRBJ2-5, with 7 bases lining up with TRBD1. Germline lookup yields CDR1 KGHDR and CDR2 SFDVKD. The CDR3 consists of 16 residues. V lost 2 bases and J lost 1; bases outside the gene matches: 6. The CDR3, as DNA: TGTGCCACCAGTGATTCGACAGGGACCTCCCAAGAGACCCAGTACTTC. It encodes CATSDSTGTSQETQYF.

The chain uses TRBV4-2 and TRBJ1-1; D is perhaps TRBD1 (5 bases). The V gene lost 7 bases and the J gene lost 6 bases, with 18 bases spanning the gap. The CDR3 length is 14 residues. Germline V gives CDR1 LGHNA, CDR2 YNFKEQ. The CDR3 DNA reads TGTGCCAGCACTAAGCTTGGGACGGACGCTGAAGCTTTCTTT. Translation gives CASTKLGTDAEAFF.

This rearrangement joins TRBV10-3 to TRBJ2-5; 7 nucleotides line up with TRBD2. Trimming took 10 bases from V and 4 from J; bases not matched to a gene: 12. Germline assignment: CDR1 ENHRY and CDR2 SYGVKD. This CDR3 contains 14 residues. The CDR3 loop is CASGLTSLGETQYF. In DNA form, the CDR3 reads TGTGCCAGCGGTTTGACTAGCCTAGGAGAGACCCAGTACTTC.

The chain combines TRBV7-9 with TRBJ2-3, with TRBD2 identical over 7 bases. The ends lost 3 bases at V and 2 bases at J; junction bases unmatched: 8. The germline V gene encodes CDR1 SEHNR and CDR2 FQNEAQ (reference sequence). There are 16 residues in the CDR3. CDR3: CASSFDVAGLTDTQYF. DNA of the CDR3: TGTGCCAGCAGCTTCGACGTAGCGGGCCTCACAGATACGCAGTATTTT.

The CDR3 here is CASRQTGANVLTF. Here the CDR3 DNA reads TGTGCCAGCCGCCAGACAGGGGCCAACGTCCTGACTTTC. The chain recombines TRBV9 with TRBJ2-6, with unresolved D. Trimming removed 7 bases at V and 4 bases at J, with 9 bases between. CDR1 is SGDLS, CDR2 YYNGEE, per germline. The CDR3 runs to 13 residues.